Here is one T cell receptor (beta chain) with its context. Its antigen is unidentified. These data belong to a study of cytomegalovirus exposure and HLA in healthy donors. The study's findings and limits: Later analysis identified 15,000 to 20,000 TCR beta sequences associated with HLA alleles, using a false discovery rate threshold of 0.05.

PCR amplification relied on 60 Vbeta primers (plus 13 Jbeta primers). TCRdb keeps only in-frame clones here, not all; method: immunoSEQ multiplex PCR. The sample has about 92,000 clones; more than 65% are singletons. Losses at the gene ends were 2 bases for V and 4 bases for J; bases not matched to a gene: 4. The CDR3 totals 14 residues. Germline V gives CDR1 MNHEY, CDR2 SVGAGI. The chain couples TRBV6-5 to TRBJ1-2, with 7 bases fitting TRBD1. The sequenced sample was PBMCs. The TCR sequence derives from a girl aged 2 to 10 in good health and CMV-seropositive. Here the CDR3 reads CASSYGRTGYGYTF. CDR3 DNA sequence: TGTGCCAGCAGTTACGGTAGGACAGGCTATGGCTACACCTTC.